The rows below give T cell receptor beta chains drawn from one sample of a study of blood T cell repertoires in COVID-19. The repertoire was sequenced with immunoSEQ multiplex PCR; TCRdb's copy has only in-frame clones and lacks some. The sample has around 170,000 clones; about nine tenths are singletons. The sample consisted of peripheral blood. The receptors derive from a man aged 55 to 70 with acute or convalescent COVID-19. CDR3s include the opening cysteine and the closing phenylalanine or tryptophan. The order of the fields is J gene, V gene, D gene, clone size, CDR3 DNA, CDR3 protein. The D gene is left open where the match is weak. Size tells how often a clone was seen (once, few, many) or the class of an expanded clone, and some rows leave it out.

TRBJ2-1 TRBV10-2 NA many TGCGCCATCCTGGGGGCGGGGGACTCCAATGAGCAGTTCTTC CAILGAGDSNEQFF
TRBJ2-5 TRBV19 TRBD1 NA TGTGCCAGTAGGCTCGGGACAGACCAAGAGACCCAGTACTTC CASRLGTDQETQYF
TRBJ2-5 TRBV7-9 TRBD2 NA TGTGCCAGCAGCCTAGGGACTAGCGGGATTGAGACCCAGTACTTC CASSLGTSGIETQYF
TRBJ1-5 TRBV18 TRBD1 NA TGTGCCAGCTCCCCCCTCCCAAATACAGGGGGCAATCAGCCCCAGCATTTT CASSPLPNTGGNQPQHF
TRBJ1-1 TRBV6-5 TRBD1 NA TGTGCCAGCAGGACAGGGGGCTGGATGAACACTGAAGCTTTCTTT CASRTGGWMNTEAFF
TRBJ2-1 TRBV4-2 TRBD1 NA TGTGCCAGCAGTCAGGGACAGGGCAGGAATGAGCAGTTCTTC CASSQGQGRNEQFF
TRBJ2-2 TRBV6-5 TRBD1 NA TGTGCCAGCAGGACAGGGGGCTTGTTCGGGGAGCTGTTTTTT CASRTGGLFGELFF
TRBJ2-5 TRBV5-6 TRBD2 once TGTGCCAGCAGCTTTGGAACGGGAGGAGAGACCCAGTACTTC CASSFGTGGETQYF
TRBJ2-4 TRBV3-1/TRBV3-2 TRBD2 NA TGTGCCAGCAGCGCACGACTAGCGGGGGCCTCCAAAAACATTCAGTACTTC CASSARLAGASKNIQYF
TRBJ1-3 TRBV7-2 NA once TGTGCCAGCAGCCCGGGTATGACCTCTGGAAACACCATATATTTT CASSPGMTSGNTIYF
TRBJ2-1 TRBV24-1 TRBD1 NA TGTGCCACCAGTGATTCGGGGACAGGGGACCACTACAATGAGCAGTTCTTC CATSDSGTGDHYNEQFF
TRBJ1-2 TRBV30 NA NA TGTGCCTGGAGCGGACTCGACATGTCCAGGCCCTATGGCTACACCTTC CAWSGLDMSRPYGYTF
TRBJ1-2 TRBV28 TRBD1 NA TGTGCCAGCAGTGCACGAACAGGGGGCGACTATGGCTACACCTTC CASSARTGGDYGYTF
TRBJ2-7 TRBV29-1 TRBD1 once TGCAGCGTTGTCCGGGACAGGGGTTCCTACGAGCAGTACTTC CSVVRDRGSYEQYF